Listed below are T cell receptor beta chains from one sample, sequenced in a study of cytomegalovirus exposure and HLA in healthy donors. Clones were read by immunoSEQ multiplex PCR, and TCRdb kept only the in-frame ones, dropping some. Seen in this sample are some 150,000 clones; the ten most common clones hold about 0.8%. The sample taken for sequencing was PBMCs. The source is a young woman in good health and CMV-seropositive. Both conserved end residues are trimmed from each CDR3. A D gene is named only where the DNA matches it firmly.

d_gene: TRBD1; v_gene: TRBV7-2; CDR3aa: ASSITGQGRTEAF
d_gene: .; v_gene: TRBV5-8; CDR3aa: ASSLPGNYGNTIY
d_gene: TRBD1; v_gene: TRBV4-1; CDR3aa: ASSPETGNFHNEQF
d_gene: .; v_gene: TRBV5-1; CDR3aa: ASSLAGSNRPQH
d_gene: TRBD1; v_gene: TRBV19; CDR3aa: ASSPGQGIHQPQH
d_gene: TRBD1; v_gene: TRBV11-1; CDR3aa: ASSFSRDRLYNEQF
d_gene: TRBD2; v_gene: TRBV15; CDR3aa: ATATGEGAHQETQY
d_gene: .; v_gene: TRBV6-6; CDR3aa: ASSTGQLTNEKLF
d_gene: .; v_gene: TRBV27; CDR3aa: ASSQSFIGEQY
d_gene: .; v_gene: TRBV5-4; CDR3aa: ASSLSHYEQY
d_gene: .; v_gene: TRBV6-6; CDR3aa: ASTSLGVGETQY
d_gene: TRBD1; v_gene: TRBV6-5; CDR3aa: ASSGGQGLNQPQH
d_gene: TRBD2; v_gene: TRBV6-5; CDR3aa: ASRPLAGGRDTQY
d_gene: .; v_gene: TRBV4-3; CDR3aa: ASSQVGGDIRLH
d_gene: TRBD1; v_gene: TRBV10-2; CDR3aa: ASSAGQGATGAGNTIY
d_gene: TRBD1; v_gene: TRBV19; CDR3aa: ASNKGDRGNNYGYT
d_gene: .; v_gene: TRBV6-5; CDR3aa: ASSSPPDSSDGYT
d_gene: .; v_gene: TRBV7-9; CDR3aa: ASSSDIQTYEQY
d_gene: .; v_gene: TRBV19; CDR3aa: ASSPSRAWDEKLF
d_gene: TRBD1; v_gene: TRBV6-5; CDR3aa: ASSYDQGADTQY
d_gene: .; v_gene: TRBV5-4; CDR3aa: ASAETQQALYEQY
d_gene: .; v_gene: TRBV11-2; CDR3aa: ASSLVRSQGRNGYT
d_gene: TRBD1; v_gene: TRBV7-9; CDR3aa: ASSPTGGSGEKLF
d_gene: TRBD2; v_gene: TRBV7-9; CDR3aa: ASRDSGSDTQY
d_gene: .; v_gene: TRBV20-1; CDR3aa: SALLETQY
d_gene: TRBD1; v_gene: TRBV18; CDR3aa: ASSPPGQGGSEAF
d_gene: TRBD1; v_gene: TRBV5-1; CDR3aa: ASSMGQDQWIGNTIY
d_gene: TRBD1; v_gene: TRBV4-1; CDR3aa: ASSQGGTDNSPLH
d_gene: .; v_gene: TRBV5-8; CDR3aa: ASSLNPTRAEAF
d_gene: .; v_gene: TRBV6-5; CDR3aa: ASSSQGRTYGYT
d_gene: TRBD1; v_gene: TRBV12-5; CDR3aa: ASGLGTGVNTGELF
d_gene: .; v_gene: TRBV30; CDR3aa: ASHSSSYNEQF
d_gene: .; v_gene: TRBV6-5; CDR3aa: ASSPHLSPPGAF
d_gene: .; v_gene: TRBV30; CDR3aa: AWSALSGYT
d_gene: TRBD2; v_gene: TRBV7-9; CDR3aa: ASSRMGGRGNEQF
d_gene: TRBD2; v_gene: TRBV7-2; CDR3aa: ASSLAATSGNYEQY
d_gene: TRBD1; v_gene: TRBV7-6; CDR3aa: ASSLPGGTRETQY
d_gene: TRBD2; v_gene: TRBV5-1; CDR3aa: ASSPGGTSGRPSYNEQF
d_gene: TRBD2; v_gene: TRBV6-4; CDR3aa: ASSKLAGANTGELF